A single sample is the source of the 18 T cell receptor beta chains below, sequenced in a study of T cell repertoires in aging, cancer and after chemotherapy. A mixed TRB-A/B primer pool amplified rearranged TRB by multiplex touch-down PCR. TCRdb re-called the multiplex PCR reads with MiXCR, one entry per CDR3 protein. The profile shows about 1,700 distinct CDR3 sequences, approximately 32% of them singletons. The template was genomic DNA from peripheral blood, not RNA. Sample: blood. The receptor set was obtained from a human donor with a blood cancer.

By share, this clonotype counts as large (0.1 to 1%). The chain's CDR3 is CASSRQGTGANVLTF. Written as DNA, the CDR3 is TGTGCCAGTAGTAGACAGGGAACTGGGGCCAACGTCCTGACTTTC. V gene TRBV19 combines with J gene TRBJ2-6, with 7 nucleotides matching TRBD1. The germline gives CDR1 LNHDA, CDR2 SQIVND (reference sequence). Germline trimming cut 4 bases from V and 2 bases from J; bases unmatched to any gene: 2. This CDR3 is 15 amino acids long.

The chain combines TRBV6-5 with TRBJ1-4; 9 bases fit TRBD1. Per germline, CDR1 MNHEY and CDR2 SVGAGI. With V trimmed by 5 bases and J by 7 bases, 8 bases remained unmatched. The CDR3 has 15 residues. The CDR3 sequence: CASSDRQGGSEKLFF. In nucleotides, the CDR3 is TGTGCCAGCAGTGACCGACAGGGGGGGAGTGAAAAACTGTTTTTT.

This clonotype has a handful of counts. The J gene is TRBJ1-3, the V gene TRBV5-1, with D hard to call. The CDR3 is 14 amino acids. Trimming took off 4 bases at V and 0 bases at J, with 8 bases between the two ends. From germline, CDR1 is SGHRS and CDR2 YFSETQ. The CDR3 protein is CASSPGISGNTIYF. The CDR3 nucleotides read TGCGCCAGCAGCCCGGGGATCTCTGGAAACACCATATATTTT.

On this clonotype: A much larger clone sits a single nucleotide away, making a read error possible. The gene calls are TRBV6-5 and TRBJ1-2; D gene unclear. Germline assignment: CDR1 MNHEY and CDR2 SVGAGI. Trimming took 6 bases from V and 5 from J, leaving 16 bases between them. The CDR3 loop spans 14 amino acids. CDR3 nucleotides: TGTGCCAGCAGCCCTCTGACAATAGGATATGGCTACACCTTC. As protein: CASSPLTIGYGYTF.

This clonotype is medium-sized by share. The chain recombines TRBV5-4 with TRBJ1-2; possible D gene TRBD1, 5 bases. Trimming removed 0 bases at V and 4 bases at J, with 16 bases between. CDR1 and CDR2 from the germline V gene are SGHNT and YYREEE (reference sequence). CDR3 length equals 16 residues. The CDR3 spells CASSLASPGRAYGYTF. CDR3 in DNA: TGTGCCAGCAGCTTGGCCTCGCCAGGCAGGGCCTATGGCTACACCTTC. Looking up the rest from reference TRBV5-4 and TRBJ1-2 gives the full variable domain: ETGVTQSPTHLIKTRGQQVTLRCSSQSGHNTVSWYQQALGQGPQFIFQYYREEENGRGNFPPRFSGLQFPNYSSELNVNALELDDSALYLCASSLASPGRAYGYTFGSGTRLTVV.

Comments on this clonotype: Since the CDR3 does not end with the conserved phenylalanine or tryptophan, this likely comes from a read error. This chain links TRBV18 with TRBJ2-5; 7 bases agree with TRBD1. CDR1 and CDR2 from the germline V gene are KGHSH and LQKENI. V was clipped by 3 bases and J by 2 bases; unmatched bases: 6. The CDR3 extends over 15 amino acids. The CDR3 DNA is TGTGCCAGCTCACCCTTCGGACAGGCACAAGAGACCCAGTACCTC. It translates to CASSPFGQAQETQYL.

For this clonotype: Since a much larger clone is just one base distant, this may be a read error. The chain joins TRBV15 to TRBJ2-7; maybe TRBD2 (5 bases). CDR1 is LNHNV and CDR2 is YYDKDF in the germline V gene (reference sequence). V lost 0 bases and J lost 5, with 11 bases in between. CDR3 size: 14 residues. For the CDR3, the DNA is TGTGCCACCAGCAGAGATCAGGAGGACCACGAGCAGTACTTC. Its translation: CATSRDQEDHEQYF. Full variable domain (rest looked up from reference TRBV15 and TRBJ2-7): DAMVIQNPRYQVTQFGKPVTLSCSQTLNHNVMYWYQQKSSQAPKLLFHYYDKDFNNEADTPDNFQSRRPNTSFCFLDIRSPGLGDTAMYLCATSRDQEDHEQYFGPGTRLTVT.

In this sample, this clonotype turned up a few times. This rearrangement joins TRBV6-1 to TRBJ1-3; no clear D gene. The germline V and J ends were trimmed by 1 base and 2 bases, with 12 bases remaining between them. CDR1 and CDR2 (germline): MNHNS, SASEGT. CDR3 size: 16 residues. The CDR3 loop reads CASSEDRSSPGNTIYF. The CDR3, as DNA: TGTGCCAGCAGTGAAGATCGCAGTTCGCCTGGAAACACCATATATTTT.

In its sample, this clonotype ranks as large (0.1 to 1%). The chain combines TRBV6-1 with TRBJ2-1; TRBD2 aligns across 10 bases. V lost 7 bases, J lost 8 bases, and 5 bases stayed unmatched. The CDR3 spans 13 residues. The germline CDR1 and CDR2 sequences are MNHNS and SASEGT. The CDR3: CASIGLADDEQFF. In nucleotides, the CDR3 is TGTGCCAGCATTGGACTAGCGGACGATGAGCAGTTCTTC.

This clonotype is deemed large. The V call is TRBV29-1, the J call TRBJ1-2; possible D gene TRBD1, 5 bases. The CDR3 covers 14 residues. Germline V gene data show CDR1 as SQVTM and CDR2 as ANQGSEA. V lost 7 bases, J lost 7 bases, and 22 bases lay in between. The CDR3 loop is CSAPTREGSGGYTF. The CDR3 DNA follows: TGCAGCGCACCGACCAGGGAGGGGTCCGGTGGCTACACCTTC.

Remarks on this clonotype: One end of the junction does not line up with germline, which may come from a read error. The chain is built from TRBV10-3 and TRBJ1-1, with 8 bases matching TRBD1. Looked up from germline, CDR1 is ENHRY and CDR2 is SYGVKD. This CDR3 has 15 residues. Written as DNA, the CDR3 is TGTACCATCAGTAAGACAGGGGCCTGGAACACTGAAGCTTTCTTT. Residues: CTISKTGAWNTEAFF.

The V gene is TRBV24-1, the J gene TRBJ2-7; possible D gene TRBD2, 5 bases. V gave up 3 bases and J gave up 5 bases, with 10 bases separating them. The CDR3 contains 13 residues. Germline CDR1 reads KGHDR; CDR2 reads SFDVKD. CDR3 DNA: TGTGCCACCAGTGATAGCGGACGAGACGAGCAGTACTTC. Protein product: CATSDSGRDEQYF.

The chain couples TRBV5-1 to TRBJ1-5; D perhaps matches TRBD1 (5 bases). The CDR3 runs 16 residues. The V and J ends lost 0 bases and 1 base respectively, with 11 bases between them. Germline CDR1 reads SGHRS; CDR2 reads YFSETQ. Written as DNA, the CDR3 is TGCGCCAGCAGCTTGGGGGGGATCGCGAGCAATCAGCCCCAGCATTTT. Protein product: CASSLGGIASNQPQHF.

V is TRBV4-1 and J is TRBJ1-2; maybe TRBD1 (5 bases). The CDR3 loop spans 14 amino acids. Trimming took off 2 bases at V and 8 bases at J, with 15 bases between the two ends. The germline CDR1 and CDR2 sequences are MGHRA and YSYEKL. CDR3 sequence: CASSQTGTLRGYTF. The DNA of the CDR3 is TGCGCCAGCAGCCAAACCGGGACGCTGCGGGGCTACACCTTC.

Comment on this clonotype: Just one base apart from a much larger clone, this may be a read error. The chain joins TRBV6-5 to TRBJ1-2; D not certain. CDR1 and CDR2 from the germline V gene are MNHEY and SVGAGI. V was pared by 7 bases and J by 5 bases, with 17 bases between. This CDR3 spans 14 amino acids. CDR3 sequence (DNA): TGTGCCAGCACCCCTCTGACAATGGGATATGGCTACACCTTC. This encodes CASTPLTMGYGYTF.

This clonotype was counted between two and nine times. CDR3 nucleotide sequence: TGTGCCATCAGTGTTGGGACCTCAGATACGCAGTATTTT. Amino acid sequence: CAISVGTSDTQYF. This chain uses TRBV10-3 with TRBJ2-3; D is tentatively TRBD1 or TRBD2 (5 bases each). V lost 4 bases and J lost 4, with 9 bases in between. In germline, CDR1 is ENHRY, CDR2 SYGVKD. The CDR3 has 13 residues.

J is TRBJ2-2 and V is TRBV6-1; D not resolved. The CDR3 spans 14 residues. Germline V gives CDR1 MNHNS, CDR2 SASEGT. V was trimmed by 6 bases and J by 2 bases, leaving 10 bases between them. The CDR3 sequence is CASSQSLNTGELFF. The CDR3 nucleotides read TGTGCCAGCAGCCAAAGCCTTAACACCGGGGAGCTGTTTTTT.

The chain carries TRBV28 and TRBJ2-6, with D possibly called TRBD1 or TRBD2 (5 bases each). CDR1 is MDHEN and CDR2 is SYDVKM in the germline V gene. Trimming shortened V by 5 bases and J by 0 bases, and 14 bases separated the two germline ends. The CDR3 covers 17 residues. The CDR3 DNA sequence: TGTGCCAGCAGTGAGGGGTCCTTAATCTCTGGGGCCAACGTCCTGACTTTC. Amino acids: CASSEGSLISGANVLTF.